This T cell receptor beta chain originates from a study of T cell responses to AZD1222 COVID-19 vaccine (dated by TCRdb to the early 2020s). Regarding the research as a whole: AZD1222 recipients with second doses at about 4 weeks or about 12 weeks were pooled, because spike-specific TCR depth and breadth did not differ between schedules. TCR sequencing covered fewer than 250 trial participants: 200 to 220 given two doses of AZD1222 and 26 given two doses of MenACWY control vaccine. Enrollment into the trials was organized by age into subgroups of 18-55, 56-69 and 70-plus years, and those subgroups contained approximately 150, 30 and 60 TCR-sequenced participants, respectively. Broader findings and caveats from the paper: Vaccine-associated CD4 TCRs spanned the whole spike protein, with dominant responses in regions 160-218 and 743-854. In the small 56-69-year group, the increase in depth fell short of significance, most likely because of low power. After two AZD1222 doses, both the breadth and the depth of spike-specific TCRs were significantly higher than at day 0 and than in MenACWY recipients. Because no day 14 peak-response samples were available, the repertoires could be characterized only after the peak T cell response. Epitopes outside the regions mutated in the B.1.351 and B.1.1.7 variants were reportedly recognized by nearly half of the unique spike-specific TCRs. Only six or seven AZD1222 recipients were SARS-CoV-2 seropositive at baseline, limiting conclusions about previously exposed vaccinees. Participants were mostly white British, with more females than males. The authors suggested clonal diversity may have been underestimated.

The germline V gene specifies MNHEY as CDR1 and SVGAGI as CDR2. There are 13 amino acids in the CDR3, from cysteine to phenylalanine inclusive. Just the 39-base CDR3 DNA is kept, in frame starting at base 1. V loses 3 bases, J loses 6 bases, and the germline ends lie 12 bases apart. The time point label on this specimen signifies: baseline before first vaccination. Vaccinee samples came from UK trials COV001 and COV002, including a single-blind randomized controlled phase 2/3 trial of AZD1222 (ChAdOx1 nCoV-19) in healthy adults. For TCRbeta chain sequencing, PBMC samples from trial participants were taken at day 0 and at day 28 after the second dose. The CDR3 regions of human TCRbeta chains were subjected to immunosequencing. The authors processed their data as follows. TCRs in the repertoires were compared against a reference library of SARS-CoV-2-specific TCRs that had been generated with the MIRA antigen-specificity platform. Breadth was defined as the fraction of unique TCRs that were SARS-CoV-2-associated. Depth was defined as the fraction of total T cells that were SARS-CoV-2-associated. Each spike-specific TCR was assigned to its reactive spike region and to a CD4 or CD8 class using the MIRA data. Log10-transformed breadth and depth values were compared by one-way ANOVA with Sidak's multiple comparisons tests. Sourced from immuneACCESS, this table was stored by TCRdb with only in-frame sequences that have V and J called. A share of the clones is absent; for the studies checked, an unresolved V gene accounts for under half, and the remainder has no known explanation. V and J calls and clone size are copied from that table; D and trimming were computed from the DNA. The sample table holds about 96,000 clones, of which approximately 90% were seen once. Under 2% of the sample is held by the ten biggest clonotypes.

Details on this clone: The specificity of this receptor is unknown. The input lacks base qualities; no much larger clone sits a single base away.

The V and J segments used are TRBV6-5 and TRBJ2-7; no confident D gene assignment can be made. The material sequenced was peripheral blood, taken on day 0 of AZD1222 vaccination. This TCR derives from an adult in good health. The nucleotide sequence reads TGTGCCAGCAGTTATTCTCGCGCCTCCGAGCAGTACTTC. Its translation reads: CASSYSRASEQYF.